This T cell receptor beta chain was captured in a study of T cell responses to AZD1222 COVID-19 vaccine. TCRdb keeps only in-frame clones here, not all; method: immunoSEQ multiplex PCR. In the table there are about 130,000 clones, around 86% of which are singletons. Germline V gene data show CDR1 as SGHVS and CDR2 as FNYEAQ. CDR3 length equals 17 residues. V gave up 5 bases and J gave up 7 bases; unmatched junction bases: 14. This receptor was obtained from an adult in good health. V gene TRBV7-6 combines with J gene TRBJ1-2; 12 nucleotides agree with TRBD1. The sample consisted of peripheral blood, taken on day 0 of AZD1222 vaccination. In nucleotides, the CDR3 is TGTGCCAGCAGCAGGGACAGGGGGCTTTACCGGAGTGGTGGCTACACCTTC. Protein product: CASSRDRGLYRSGGYTF.